This TCR beta chain was identified during a study of naive CD8 T cells in extremely preterm neonates. Whole-study findings and limits: Preterm neonates shared more CDR3 nucleotide sequences (about 2.5%) than older groups.

Libraries were prepared by immunoSEQ multiplex PCR; TCRdb keeps only in-frame clonotypes and omits some of them. The sample holds under 7,000 clones, 95% to 99% seen once. Looked up from germline, CDR1 is SGHVS and CDR2 is FNYEAQ. The V end lost 8 bases, the J end lost 3 bases, and 10 bases lay between the germline ends. The CDR3 extends over 13 amino acids. Without labor or membrane rupture, elective cesareans at about 37-41 weeks supplied term cord blood. Note on this clone: Its antigen is still unknown.

The clonotype was recovered from a newborn in good health. The chain employs TRBV7-6 and TRBJ1-4; D may be TRBD1 (5 bases). Specimen: naive CD8+ T cells from cord blood. The CDR3 here is CASGGGPNEKLFF. The CDR3 nucleotides read TGTGCCAGCGGCGGGGGACCTAATGAAAAACTGTTTTTT.